This T cell receptor (beta chain) was found in a study of cytomegalovirus exposure and HLA in healthy donors. At the level of the study: The early release's HLA-typed donors yielded some 85 million unique TCRs.

The PCR used 60 Vbeta and 13 Jbeta primers. Authors' analysis steps: Approximately 78 million unique TCR beta chains, roughly 11 million of them shared, were counted by a later analysis. The protocol was immunoSEQ multiplex PCR, while the TCRdb copy is restricted to in-frame clones and leaves out a portion. V and J calls and clone size are copied from that table; D and trimming were computed from the DNA. The sample carries 120,000 or so clones, about 80% recorded once. Whole-study results and caveats: Many donors shared some public TCRs, even though most TCR sequences were rare. As a later analysis showed, a missense DCLRE1C variant was linked to trimming of TCR beta V- and J-genes.

For this clone: Its antigen is unidentified.

Germline CDR1 reads PRHDT; CDR2 reads FYEKMQ (reference sequence). CDR3 length equals 16 residues. J lost 2 bases, V lost 2 bases, and 8 bases had no gene match. The clonotype originates from a man aged 25-45 years in good health and CMV-seronegative. The sequencing sample was made of PBMCs. The chain couples TRBV13 to TRBJ2-5; TRBD2 agrees at 7 bases. The CDR3 DNA is TGTGCCAGCAGCTTAACGGCGGGAGTTATTCAAGAGACCCAGTACTTC. This sequence encodes CASSLTAGVIQETQYF.